This TCR beta chain was captured by sequencing in a study of blood T cell repertoires in COVID-19. Overall study: Acute and convalescent COVID-19 samples came from the United States, Italy and Spain. Sources were T cells, B-cell-depleted T cells, or PBMCs; the material itself was cDNA or gDNA.

Trimming left V 5 bases short and J 10 bases short, with 14 bases between. In germline, CDR1 is SGHVS, CDR2 FQNEAQ. This CDR3 contains 12 residues. Original processing methods: Amplification of reference gene primers was used by the study to estimate nucleated cell counts. Sequencing used immunoSEQ multiplex PCR; TCRdb keeps in-frame clones, though not all of them. The V and J calls and the clone size are those of that table, but D and trimming were determined from the DNA. The sample carries some 150,000 clones, around 84% recorded once. Sample: peripheral blood. The clonotype originates from a human donor in a cohort sampled during active COVID-19. This sequence joins TRBV7-8 and TRBJ1-1; unclear D gene. The CDR3 sequence is CASSTDTRVAFF. The CDR3 coding sequence is TGTGCCAGCAGCACCGACACTAGGGTAGCTTTCTTT.